This T cell receptor (beta chain) emerged from a study of cytomegalovirus exposure and HLA in healthy donors. Study-wide results and caveats: As a later analysis revealed, most CMV-associated TCR beta chains appeared HLA-restricted. In most subjects, TCR beta sequences reportedly gave accurate predictions of HLA-A and HLA-B alleles. As was reported, the classifier diagnosed cytomegalovirus status with high specificity and sensitivity. Researchers left out some V segments, among them TRBV6-2 and TRBV6-3, as indistinguishable.

The PCR ran on 60 Vbeta and 13 Jbeta primers. The method was immunoSEQ multiplex PCR; TCRdb's version includes in-frame clones alone and lacks a portion of them. The data show fewer than 200,000 clones, more than 75% seen once. A word on this clone: The antigen is not known.

Germline V lookup: CDR1 SGHTA, CDR2 FQGNSA. V lost 6 bases and J lost 4; bases outside the gene matches: 9. The CDR3 sequence is 15 residues long. Sample: PBMCs. The chain has TRBV7-2 and TRBJ2-7; TRBD2 matches 10 bases. This clonotype was obtained from a girl under two years old in good health and CMV-seronegative. The CDR3 nucleotides read TGTGCCAGCAGGCGGGAGGGACTAGCGCGTTACGAGCAGTACTTC. It codes for CASRREGLARYEQYF.